Detailed here is one T cell receptor beta chain. Antigen specificity is unknown. Generated by immunoSEQ multiplex PCR, the TCRdb table keeps only in-frame clones and is missing some. This sample yields about 22,000 clones, of which around 70% are seen a single time; more than 8.5% belongs to the top ten. The sample comes from a study of vaccination effects on CD4 cells after COVID-19. Across the study: Median timing of post-vaccine samples was 72 days after the second dose.

Findings and limits, study-wide: Long after vaccination, the clones induced by infection and by vaccine shrank markedly in size.

Antigen-specific CD4+ T cells were expanded with viral peptide pools in the ViraFEST assay before sequencing. The culture ran for approximately 11 days before CD4+ T cells were isolated. Two doses of either BNT162b2 or mRNA-1273 were given to each participant. Germline V lookup: CDR1 SGHAT, CDR2 FQNNGV. This CDR3 has 13 amino acids. With V trimmed by 5 bases and J by 7 bases, 6 bases remained unmatched. The source was CD4+ T cells from PBMCs cultured with HCoV-NL63 spike peptides, collected after COVID-19 vaccination. This TCR came from a human donor who received a COVID-19 vaccine. The V and J genes are TRBV11-2 and TRBJ2-7; 9 positions agree with TRBD1. The CDR3 nucleotides read TGTGCCAGCAGCCGGGACAGGGTAAGGGAGCAGTACTTC. Its translation: CASSRDRVREQYF.